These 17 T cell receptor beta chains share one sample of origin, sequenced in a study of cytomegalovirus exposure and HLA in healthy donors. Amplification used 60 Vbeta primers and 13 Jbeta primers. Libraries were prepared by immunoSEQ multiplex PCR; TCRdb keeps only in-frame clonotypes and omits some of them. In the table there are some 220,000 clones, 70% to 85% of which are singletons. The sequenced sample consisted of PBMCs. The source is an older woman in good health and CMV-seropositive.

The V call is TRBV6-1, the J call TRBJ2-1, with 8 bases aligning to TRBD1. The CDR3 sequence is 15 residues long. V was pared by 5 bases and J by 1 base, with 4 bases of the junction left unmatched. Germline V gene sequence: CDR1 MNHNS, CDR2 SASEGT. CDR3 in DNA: TGTGCCAGCAGTTCCACAGGGGGTTCCTACAATGAGCAGTTCTTC. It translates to CASSSTGGSYNEQFF.

In DNA, the CDR3 is TGTGCCAGCAGCCCAGGGGGAGTTGTACTAGAGACCCAGTACTTC. Protein sequence: CASSPGGVVLETQYF. The V call is TRBV5-4, the J call TRBJ2-5; 7 nucleotides line up with TRBD1. In germline, CDR1 is SGHNT, CDR2 YYREEE (reference sequence). V lost 4 bases to trimming and J lost 4 bases; unmatched junction nucleotides: 10. The CDR3 is 15 residues long.

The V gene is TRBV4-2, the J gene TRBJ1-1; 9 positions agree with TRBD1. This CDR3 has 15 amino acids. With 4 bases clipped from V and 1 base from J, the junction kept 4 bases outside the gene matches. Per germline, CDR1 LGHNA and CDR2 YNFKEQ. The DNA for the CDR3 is TGTGCCAGCAGCCCCCCGGGACAGGGGAACACTGAAGCTTTCTTT. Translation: CASSPPGQGNTEAFF.

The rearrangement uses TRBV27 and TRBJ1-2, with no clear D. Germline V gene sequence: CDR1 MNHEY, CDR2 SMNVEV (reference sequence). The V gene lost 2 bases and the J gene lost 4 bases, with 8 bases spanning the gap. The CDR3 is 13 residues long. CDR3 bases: TGTGCCAGCAGTTTAAAGAGAGCCTATGGCTACACCTTC. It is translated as CASSLKRAYGYTF.

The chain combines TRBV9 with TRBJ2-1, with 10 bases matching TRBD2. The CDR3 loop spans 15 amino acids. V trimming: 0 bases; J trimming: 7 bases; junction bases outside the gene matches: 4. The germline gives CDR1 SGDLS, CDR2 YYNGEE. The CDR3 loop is CASSVGLAGENEQFF. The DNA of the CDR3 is TGTGCCAGCAGCGTAGGACTAGCGGGCGAAAATGAGCAGTTCTTC.

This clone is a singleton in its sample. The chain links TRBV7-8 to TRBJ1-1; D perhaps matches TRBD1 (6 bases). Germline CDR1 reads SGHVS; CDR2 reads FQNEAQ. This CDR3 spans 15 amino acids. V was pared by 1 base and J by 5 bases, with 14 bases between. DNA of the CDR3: TGTGCCAGCAGCTTAGGGTCAGGGGTAGGAACTGAAGCTTTCTTT. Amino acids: CASSLGSGVGTEAFF.

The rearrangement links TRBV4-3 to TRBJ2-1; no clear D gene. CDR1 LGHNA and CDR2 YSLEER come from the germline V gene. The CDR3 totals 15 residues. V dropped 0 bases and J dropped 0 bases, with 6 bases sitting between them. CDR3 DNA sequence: TGCGCCAGCAGCCAAGAACTACCCTCCTACAATGAGCAGTTCTTC. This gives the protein CASSQELPSYNEQFF.

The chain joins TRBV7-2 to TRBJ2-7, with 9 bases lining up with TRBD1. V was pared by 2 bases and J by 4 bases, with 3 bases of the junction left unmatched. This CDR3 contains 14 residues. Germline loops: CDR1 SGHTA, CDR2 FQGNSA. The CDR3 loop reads CASSLTGGEYEQYF. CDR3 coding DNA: TGTGCCAGCAGCTTAACAGGGGGCGAATACGAGCAGTACTTC. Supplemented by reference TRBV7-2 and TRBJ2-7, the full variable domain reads GAGVSQSPSNKVTEKGKDVELRCDPISGHTALYWYRQSLGQGLEFLIYFQGNSAPDKSGLPSDRFSAERTGGSVSTLTIQRTQQEDSAVYLCASSLTGGEYEQYFGPGTRLTVT.

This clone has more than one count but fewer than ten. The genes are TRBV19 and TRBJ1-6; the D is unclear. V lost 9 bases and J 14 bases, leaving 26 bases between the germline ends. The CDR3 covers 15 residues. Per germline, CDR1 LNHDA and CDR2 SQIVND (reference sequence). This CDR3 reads CASHALGDEGGTLHF. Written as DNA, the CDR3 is TGTGCCAGCCATGCTCTAGGAGATGAAGGAGGGACCCTCCACTTT.

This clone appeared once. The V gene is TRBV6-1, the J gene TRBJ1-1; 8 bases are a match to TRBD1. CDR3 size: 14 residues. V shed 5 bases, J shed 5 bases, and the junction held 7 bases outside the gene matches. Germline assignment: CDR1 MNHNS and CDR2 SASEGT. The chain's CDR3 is CASSTQGARTEAFF. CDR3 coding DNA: TGTGCCAGCAGTACTCAGGGGGCGCGAACTGAAGCTTTCTTT.

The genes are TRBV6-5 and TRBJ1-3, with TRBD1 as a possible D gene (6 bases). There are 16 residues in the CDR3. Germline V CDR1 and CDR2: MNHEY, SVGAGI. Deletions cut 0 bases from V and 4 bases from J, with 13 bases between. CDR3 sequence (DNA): TGTGCCAGCAGTTACTCGGGAGGGGGAGGCGGAAACACCATATATTTT. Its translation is CASSYSGGGGGNTIYF.

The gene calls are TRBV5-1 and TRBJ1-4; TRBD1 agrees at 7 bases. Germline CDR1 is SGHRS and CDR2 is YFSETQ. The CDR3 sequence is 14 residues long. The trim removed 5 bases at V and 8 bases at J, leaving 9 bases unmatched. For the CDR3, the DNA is TGCGCCAGCAGTTTTGGGGACAGTTACGAAAAACTGTTTTTT. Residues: CASSFGDSYEKLFF.

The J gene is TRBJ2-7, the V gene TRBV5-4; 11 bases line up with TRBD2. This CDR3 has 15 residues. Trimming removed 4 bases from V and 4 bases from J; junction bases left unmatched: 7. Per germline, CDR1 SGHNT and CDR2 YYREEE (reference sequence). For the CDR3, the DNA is TGTGCCAGCAGCGACCGGACTAGCGGGTCGTACGAGCAGTACTTC. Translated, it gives CASSDRTSGSYEQYF.

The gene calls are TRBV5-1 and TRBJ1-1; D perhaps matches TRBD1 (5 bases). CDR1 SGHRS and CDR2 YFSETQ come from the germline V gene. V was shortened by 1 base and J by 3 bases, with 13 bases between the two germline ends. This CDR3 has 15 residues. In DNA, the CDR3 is TGCGCCAGCAGCTTGAGTTTGGGCAGGGACACTGAAGCTTTCTTT. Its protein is CASSLSLGRDTEAFF.

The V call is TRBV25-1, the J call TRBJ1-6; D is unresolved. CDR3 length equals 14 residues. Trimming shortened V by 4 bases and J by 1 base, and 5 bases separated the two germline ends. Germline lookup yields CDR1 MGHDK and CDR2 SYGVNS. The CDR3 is CASSGSSYNSPLHF. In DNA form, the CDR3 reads TGTGCCAGCAGTGGCAGTTCCTATAATTCACCCCTCCACTTT.

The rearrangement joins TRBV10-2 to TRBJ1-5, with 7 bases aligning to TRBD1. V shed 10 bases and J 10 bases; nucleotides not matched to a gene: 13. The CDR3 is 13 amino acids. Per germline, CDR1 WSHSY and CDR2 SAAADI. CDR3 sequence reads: CATRTGSQGPQHF. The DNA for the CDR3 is TGCGCCACGCGGACAGGCTCGCAAGGACCCCAGCATTTT.

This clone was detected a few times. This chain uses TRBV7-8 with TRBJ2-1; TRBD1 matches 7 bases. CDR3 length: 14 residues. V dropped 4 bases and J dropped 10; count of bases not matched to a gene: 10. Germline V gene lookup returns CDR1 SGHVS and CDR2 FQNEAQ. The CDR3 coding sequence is TGTGCCAGCAGCTACCGTTCGGAGGACAGGGAGCAGTTCTTC. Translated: CASSYRSEDREQFF.